This TCR beta chain originates from a study of blood T cell repertoires in COVID-19. Across the whole study: T cells, B-cell-depleted T cells, or PBMCs provided the cDNA or gDNA that served as material.

The data were produced by immunoSEQ multiplex PCR, yet TCRdb's version contains in-frame clones alone and is incomplete. The table shows some 150,000 clones, with approximately 83% occurring only once. Study members were between about 18 and 100 years old and lived in 20 to 30 US regions. This clone was observed once. The CDR3 consists of 15 residues. V dropped 0 bases and J dropped 9; count of bases not matched to a gene: 8. CDR1 and CDR2 (germline): SGHVS, FQNEAQ. The rearrangement joins TRBV7-8 to TRBJ2-7; TRBD1 agrees at 10 bases. This clonotype was obtained from a man aged 50 to 59 who had recovered from COVID-19. The specimen sequenced was PBMCs or T cells enriched from blood (not recorded which). Here the CDR3 reads CASSLADRGRGGQYF. CDR3 nucleotides: TGTGCCAGCAGCTTAGCCGACAGGGGGCGAGGGGGGCAGTACTTC. Variable domain in full (rest from reference TRBV7-8 and TRBJ2-7): GAGVSQSPRYKVAKRGQDVALRCDPISGHVSLFWYQQALGQGPEFLTYFQNEAQLDKSGLPSDRFFAERPEGSVSTLKIQRTQQEDSAVYLCASSLADRGRGGQYFGPGTRLTVT.